The 17 T cell receptor beta chains below come from one sample, sequenced in a study of shared T cell receptors in the human thymus. The data were produced by immunoSEQ multiplex PCR, yet TCRdb's version contains in-frame clones alone and is incomplete. The sample yields about 660,000 clones, roughly 90% seen once. The data were also submitted as part of a second study, on human thymus T cells.

The specimen was thymocytes. The receptors originated from a boy under three years old with a congenital heart defect.

The V gene is TRBV5-6, the J gene TRBJ2-1; D might be TRBD1 (6 bases). Germline CDR1 is SGHDT and CDR2 is YYEEEE. The V end was cut by 4 bases, the J end by 6 bases, with 11 bases between. This CDR3 has 13 residues. The CDR3 is CASSLRGSNEQFF. The CDR3 DNA sequence: TGTGCCAGCAGCCTCAGGGGTTCCAATGAGCAGTTCTTC.

The rearrangement uses TRBV29-1 and TRBJ2-1; D may be TRBD2 (6 bases). The CDR3 has 12 amino acids. V lost 4 bases and J lost 9, with 13 bases in between. Germline V gives CDR1 SQVTM, CDR2 ANQGSEA. This chain's CDR3 is CSVVGRNFEQFF. CDR3 sequence (DNA): TGCAGCGTTGTCGGGAGAAACTTTGAGCAGTTCTTC.

The rearrangement links TRBV11-3 to TRBJ1-2, with 8 bases lining up with TRBD1. J lost 7 bases, V lost 6 bases, and 7 bases had no gene match. CDR3 size: 13 residues. Germline V gene lookup returns CDR1 SGHNT and CDR2 YENEEA. The CDR3 reads CASSLDRGFGYTF. As DNA, the CDR3 is TGTGCCAGCAGTCTTGACAGGGGATTTGGCTACACCTTC.

The chain recombines TRBV4-1 with TRBJ2-1, with a possible D match to TRBD2 (5 bases). Trimming stripped 3 bases from V and 8 bases from J, with 23 bases between. The CDR3 totals 17 residues. Germline CDR1 MGHRA, CDR2 YSYEKL. The CDR3, as DNA: TGCGCCAGCAGCCAGGATCCCCGAGTAGCGCACGCCGATGAGCAGTTCTTC. Translation gives CASSQDPRVAHADEQFF.

This clone was counted between two and nine times. The chain uses TRBV4-3 and TRBJ2-4, with no clear D. Germline assignment: CDR1 LGHNA and CDR2 YSLEER. Trimming shortened V by 0 bases and J by 0 bases, and 15 bases separated the two germline ends. This CDR3 has 18 residues. Here the CDR3 DNA reads TGCGCCAGCAGCCAAGATTATCCACTACGCCCAGCCAAAAACATTCAGTACTTC. Protein sequence: CASSQDYPLRPAKNIQYF.

The V gene is TRBV9, the J gene TRBJ2-5; 9 bases align to TRBD2. V lost 3 bases and J lost 5; bases outside the gene matches: 8. In germline, CDR1 is SGDLS, CDR2 YYNGEE. The CDR3 extends over 15 amino acids. CDR3 nucleotides: TGTGCCAGCAGCGGCAGAACTAGCGGGCGGGAGACCCAGTACTTC. Translated: CASSGRTSGRETQYF.

The chain links TRBV6-5 to TRBJ2-7, with 13 bases aligning to TRBD2. The CDR3 sequence is 16 residues long. V was clipped by 5 bases and J by 4 bases; unmatched bases: 8. Germline V gene sequence: CDR1 MNHEY, CDR2 SVGAGI. The CDR3 DNA reads TGTGCCAGCAGTAACTTGGGACTAGCGGGAAGGTACGAGCAGTACTTC. Its translation is CASSNLGLAGRYEQYF.

V gene TRBV29-1 combines with J gene TRBJ2-7; TRBD1 aligns across 9 bases. Germline-derived CDR1 and CDR2 are SQVTM and ANQGSEA. CDR3 length: 14 amino acids. With V trimmed by 2 bases and J by 2 bases, 4 bases remained unmatched. CDR3 sequence reads: CSVETGQGTYEQYF. The CDR3 DNA sequence: TGCAGCGTTGAAACGGGACAGGGCACCTACGAGCAGTACTTC.

The rearrangement joins TRBV2 to TRBJ2-7; 14 bases agree with TRBD2. J gave up 6 bases and V 7 bases, and 14 bases lay outside the gene matches. The CDR3 sequence is 17 residues long. Germline V gene data show CDR1 as SNHLY and CDR2 as FYNNEI. The CDR3 DNA reads as TGTGCCAGCAACCCGACTAGCGGGAGGGCCGGGTTTGTCGAGCAGTACTTC. The encoded protein is CASNPTSGRAGFVEQYF.

This chain joins TRBV9 and TRBJ2-5; 11 bases are shared with TRBD2. V was pared by 4 bases and J by 5 bases, with 10 bases of the junction left unmatched. The germline gives CDR1 SGDLS, CDR2 YYNGEE. The CDR3 totals 16 residues. DNA of the CDR3: TGTGCCAGCAGCCTCGGGACTAGCGGTTCTTTGGAGACCCAGTACTTC. Its protein product is CASSLGTSGSLETQYF.

The chain uses TRBV6-6 and TRBJ1-2; the match to TRBD1 covers 8 bases. Trimming removed 6 bases from V and 11 bases from J; junction bases left unmatched: 8. The germline V gene has CDR1 MNHNY and CDR2 SVGAGI (reference sequence). This CDR3 region has 12 residues. The CDR3 DNA is TGTGCCAGCAGCCAGGACAGGGCTGCGTACACCTTC. Translation gives CASSQDRAAYTF.

The genes are TRBV6-6 and TRBJ1-1, with D perhaps TRBD1 (5 bases). Trimming cost V 5 bases and J 4 bases, with 20 bases left between them. The CDR3 runs to 16 residues. Germline V gives CDR1 MNHNY, CDR2 SVGAGI (reference sequence). The CDR3 DNA reads TGTGCCAGCAGTATATCCCCTCTGGGGGGACGCACTGAAGCTTTCTTT. It codes for CASSISPLGGRTEAFF.

The V call is TRBV4-3, the J call TRBJ2-2; D gene ambiguous. This CDR3 is 19 amino acids long. The germline gives CDR1 LGHNA, CDR2 YSLEER. Deletions cut 5 bases from V and 0 bases from J, with 22 bases between. The CDR3 protein is CASSMNPKVSRPNTGELFF. The CDR3 nucleotides read TGCGCCAGCAGCATGAACCCAAAAGTCTCCAGGCCGAACACCGGGGAGCTGTTTTTT.

The CDR3: CATSRRSAGGGQETQYF. The CDR3 coding sequence is TGTGCCACCAGCAGGAGGTCTGCGGGAGGAGGGCAAGAGACCCAGTACTTC. V is TRBV15 and J is TRBJ2-5, with 8 nucleotides matching TRBD2. The CDR3 has 17 amino acids. Trimming cost V 3 bases and J 2 bases; bases outside gene matches: 11. The germline CDR1 and CDR2 sequences are LNHNV and YYDKDF (reference sequence).

The chain combines TRBV28 with TRBJ2-5, with D perhaps TRBD2 (6 bases). Deletions cut 6 bases from V and 12 bases from J, with 17 bases between. The length of the CDR3 is 12 residues. Germline-derived CDR1 and CDR2 are MDHEN and SYDVKM. In DNA, the CDR3 is TGTGCCAGCAGCTACTCTAGCGAGGTCGAGTACTTC. Its translation: CASSYSSEVEYF.

This chain links TRBV28 with TRBJ1-2; a possible D gene is TRBD1 (5 bases). Germline lookup yields CDR1 MDHEN and CDR2 SYDVKM. The ends were cut back, 5 bases at V and 6 bases at J, with 10 bases in the middle. This CDR3 has 12 residues. CDR3 sequence reads: CASSGGSDGYTF. CDR3 in DNA: TGTGCCAGCAGTGGGGGGTCTGATGGCTACACCTTC.

The genes are TRBV7-7 and TRBJ2-3; D is possibly TRBD2 (5 bases). The V end lost 5 bases, the J end lost 7 bases, and 10 bases lay between the germline ends. There are 12 residues in the CDR3. The V gene's germline CDR1 is SSHAT and CDR2 FNYEAQ (reference sequence). CDR3 region: CASSPDFYTQYF. The CDR3 bases are TGTGCCAGCAGCCCGGACTTCTATACGCAGTATTTT.